What follows are 3 T cell receptor beta chains derived from one specimen sequenced in a study of T cells in tumors and immune-related adverse events. The method was immunoSEQ multiplex PCR; TCRdb's version includes in-frame clones alone and lacks a portion of them. The sample shows 7,900 or so clones, approximately 94% of them seen only once. Sequencing used lymph node tissue, obtained from a patient treated with anti-PD-1 therapy. The receptors come from a female donor with metastatic renal cell carcinoma.

CDR3 sequence (DNA): TGTGCCAGCAGCCCAAACGTATGGGGGACCCTCTCCTACGAGCAGTACTTC. Its protein is CASSPNVWGTLSYEQYF. This rearrangement joins TRBV28 to TRBJ2-7; tentatively, D is TRBD1 or TRBD2 (5 bases each). V was shortened by 6 bases and J by 0 bases, with 21 bases between the two germline ends. CDR1 is MDHEN and CDR2 is SYDVKM in the germline V gene. The CDR3 length is 17 residues.

There are a few counts of this clone. The chain combines TRBV5-4 with TRBJ1-2; 9 bases are a match to TRBD1. The CDR3 loop spans 14 amino acids. The germline CDR1 and CDR2 sequences are SGHNT and YYREEE (reference sequence). With 4 bases clipped from V and 3 bases from J, the junction kept 4 bases outside the gene matches. The CDR3 here is CASSLGDRDYGYTF. CDR3 nucleotide sequence: TGTGCCAGCAGCCTAGGGGACAGGGACTATGGCTACACCTTC.

This chain links TRBV27 with TRBJ2-7; 12 bases match TRBD1. With V trimmed by 4 bases and J by 6 bases, 7 bases remained unmatched. The germline V gene encodes CDR1 MNHEY and CDR2 SMNVEV (reference sequence). The CDR3 extends over 15 amino acids. The CDR3 protein is CASSSGQGAGFEQYF. The CDR3 bases are TGTGCCAGCAGTTCGGGACAGGGGGCTGGTTTCGAGCAGTACTTC.